Listed here are 18 T cell receptor beta chains from one sample, sequenced in a study of cytomegalovirus exposure and HLA in healthy donors. PCR employed 60 Vbeta and 13 Jbeta primers. Method: immunoSEQ multiplex PCR; TCRdb's copy keeps in-frame clones and lacks some. Here the sample spans approximately 220,000 clones, around 76% being singletons. The source material was PBMCs. The source is a man in his forties in good health and CMV-seropositive.

This clone came up once. The V gene is TRBV18, the J gene TRBJ1-5, with a possible D match to TRBD1 (6 bases). There are 16 residues in the CDR3. Looked up from germline, CDR1 is KGHSH and CDR2 is LQKENI. V was trimmed by 3 bases and J by 0 bases, leaving 12 bases between them. The CDR3 loop reads CASSPQGRNSNQPQHF. The CDR3 region has the DNA TGTGCCAGCTCACCTCAGGGGCGGAATAGCAATCAGCCCCAGCATTTT.

The chain is built from TRBV19 and TRBJ1-5, with 9 bases that match TRBD1. This CDR3 is 15 amino acids long. CDR1 and CDR2 from the germline V gene are LNHDA and SQIVND (reference sequence). Trimming took 6 bases from V and 5 from J; bases not matched to a gene: 8. CDR3 nucleotides: TGTGCCAGTAGAGAACTCGGACAGGGGCATCAGCCCCAGCATTTT. Protein product: CASRELGQGHQPQHF.

V and J are TRBV13 and TRBJ2-7, with 11 nucleotides matching TRBD2. Germline V gene lookup returns CDR1 PRHDT and CDR2 FYEKMQ (reference sequence). V was pared by 6 bases and J by 5 bases, with 6 bases of the junction left unmatched. This CDR3 contains 14 residues. The CDR3 protein is CASSRLAGRDEQYF. In DNA form, the CDR3 reads TGTGCCAGCAGTCGACTAGCGGGACGTGACGAGCAGTACTTC.

The DNA of the CDR3 is TGTGCCAGCACCCCCGGGGGGATTCGGGAGGCTTTCTTT. Encoded protein: CASTPGGIREAFF. The chain is built from TRBV6-6 and TRBJ1-1; a weak D match, TRBD1 (5 bases). Trimming removed 7 bases from V and 11 bases from J, with 20 bases in between. Germline CDR1 MNHNY, CDR2 SVGAGI (reference sequence). CDR3 length equals 13 residues.

This chain joins TRBV9 and TRBJ1-1; weak D call: TRBD1 (6 bases). V dropped 4 bases and J dropped 4 bases, with 8 bases sitting between them. The germline V gene encodes CDR1 SGDLS and CDR2 YYNGEE. The CDR3 is 12 residues long. The DNA of the CDR3 is TGTGCCAGCAGCCCCAGGGGCACTGAAGCTTTCTTT. Its translation is CASSPRGTEAFF.

This clone was seen a few times. This chain connects TRBV5-1 to TRBJ1-1, with a possible D match to TRBD1 (6 bases). This CDR3 contains 14 residues. The germline CDR1 and CDR2 sequences are SGHRS and YFSETQ. V lost 4 bases to trimming and J lost 6 bases, with 16 bases between them. The CDR3 sequence: CASSPDNRASEAFF. The CDR3 bases are TGCGCCAGCAGCCCCGACAACAGGGCTTCTGAAGCTTTCTTT. The variable domain in full, with the rest retrieved from reference TRBV5-1 and TRBJ1-1, is KAGVTQTPRYLIKTRGQQVTLSCSPISGHRSVSWYQQTPGQGLQFLFEYFSETQRNKGNFPGRFSGRQFSNSRSEMNVSTLELGDSALYLCASSPDNRASEAFFGQGTRLTVV.

This clone was counted a few times. The V and J genes are TRBV30 and TRBJ1-1; 7 bases match TRBD1. Germline-derived CDR1 and CDR2 are GTSNPN and SVGIG (reference sequence). The CDR3 has 13 amino acids. The CDR3 nucleotides are TGTGGAACGGACAGGAGATTTAACACTGAAGCTTTCTTT. Amino acid sequence: CGTDRRFNTEAFF.

The V gene is TRBV19, the J gene TRBJ2-7; 9 bases agree with TRBD1. After removal of 5 bases from V and 5 bases from J, the junction contained 7 bases not matched to a gene. The length of the CDR3 is 14 residues. Germline CDR1 reads LNHDA; CDR2 reads SQIVND (reference sequence). As DNA, the CDR3 is TGTGCCAGTAGTCCCCGGGACAGGGTTGACGAGCAGTACTTC. This gives the protein CASSPRDRVDEQYF.

This clone was counted a single time. V usage is TRBV6-5 and J usage is TRBJ2-1, with D hard to call. CDR1 MNHEY and CDR2 SVGAGI come from the germline V gene. V dropped 8 bases and J dropped 0 bases, with 5 bases sitting between them. This CDR3 contains 12 residues. The CDR3 loop is CASLSSYNEQFF. As DNA, the CDR3 is TGTGCCAGCCTTAGCTCCTACAATGAGCAGTTCTTC.

The J gene is TRBJ2-7, the V gene TRBV7-2; D remains ambiguous. Germline CDR1 is SGHTA and CDR2 is FQGNSA. V dropped 1 base and J dropped 2 bases, with 6 bases sitting between them. The CDR3 consists of 13 residues. In DNA form, the CDR3 reads TGTGCCAGCAGCTTAGTTGACACCTACGAGCAGTACGTC. This sequence encodes CASSLVDTYEQYV.

The V and J genes are TRBV5-8 and TRBJ2-3, with D unresolved. Per the germline V gene, CDR1 is SGHTS and CDR2 is YDEGEE. This CDR3 contains 14 residues. V lost 5 bases, J lost 0 bases, and 10 bases lay in between. CDR3 in DNA: TGTGCCAGCAGATCCATGGCTAGCACAGATACGCAGTATTTT. Protein product: CASRSMASTDTQYF.

This sequence joins TRBV19 and TRBJ1-5, with 9 bases matching TRBD1. The CDR3 sequence is 15 residues long. Germline CDR1 and CDR2: LNHDA and SQIVND (reference sequence). The J segment lost 10 bases and the V segment lost 3 bases, leaving 10 bases of the junction unmatched. The DNA of the CDR3 is TGTGCCAGTAGTATCCCTACAGGGGGCTGGATACCCCAGCATTTT. This gives the protein CASSIPTGGWIPQHF.

J is TRBJ1-5 and V is TRBV19; TRBD1 might be the D (5 bases). CDR1 and CDR2 (germline): LNHDA, SQIVND (reference sequence). The V end lost 6 bases, the J end lost 4 bases, and 16 bases lay between the germline ends. This CDR3 region has 15 residues. The CDR3 DNA follows: TGTGCCAGTAGAACCCCCGGCAGGGCAAATCAGCCCCAGCATTTT. Translation gives CASRTPGRANQPQHF.

V is TRBV6-5 and J is TRBJ2-5; 8 nucleotides agree with TRBD1. V lost 4 bases to trimming and J lost 5 bases; unmatched junction nucleotides: 6. From germline, CDR1 is MNHEY and CDR2 SVGAGI. This CDR3 is built from 14 residues. In DNA form, the CDR3 reads TGTGCCAGCAGTTTCCCAGGGGGCGGGGAGACCCAGTACTTC. The encoded protein is CASSFPGGGETQYF.

The DNA of the CDR3 is TGTGCCAGCAGGGGAGGCGGGACAGGGGTACTAGCGGACTACGAGCAGTACTTC. It specifies CASRGGGTGVLADYEQYF. The chain has TRBV7-8 and TRBJ2-7; TRBD1 matches 10 bases. Germline V gene sequence: CDR1 SGHVS, CDR2 FQNEAQ. V gave up 6 bases and J gave up 3 bases; unmatched junction bases: 17. The CDR3 contains 18 residues.

This sequence joins TRBV5-1 and TRBJ2-4, with 11 bases that match TRBD2. This CDR3 comprises 16 residues. The V segment lost 5 bases and the J segment 2 bases; nucleotides outside the gene matches: 6. Germline CDR1 reads SGHRS; CDR2 reads YFSETQ. The CDR3 reads CASRLTSGSSKNIQYF. The CDR3 DNA reads as TGCGCCAGCAGGCTAACTAGCGGGAGCTCCAAAAACATTCAGTACTTC.

The genes are TRBV27 and TRBJ2-1; TRBD2 might be the D (6 bases). Trimming cost V 0 bases and J 3 bases, with 15 bases left between them. CDR3 length equals 17 residues. The germline V gene encodes CDR1 MNHEY and CDR2 SMNVEV (reference sequence). The CDR3 DNA sequence: TGTGCCAGCAGTTTATCCTTCTCTGGGGGAGGCTACAATGAGCAGTTCTTC. Amino acid sequence: CASSLSFSGGGYNEQFF.

This clone occurred a few times. The genes are TRBV7-3 and TRBJ2-1; possible D gene TRBD2, 6 bases. Germline CDR1 and CDR2: SGHTA and FQGTGA. CDR3 length: 15 residues. V shed 1 base and J shed 4 bases, with 11 bases lying between them. The CDR3 protein is CASSLKLALYNEQFF. Here the CDR3 DNA reads TGTGCCAGCAGCTTAAAACTAGCCCTATACAATGAGCAGTTCTTC.